Shown below are 16 T cell receptor beta chains from a single sample sequenced in a study of shared clonotypes between healthy human individuals. The repertoire was sequenced with immunoSEQ multiplex PCR; TCRdb's copy has only in-frame clones and lacks some. The sample shows about 560,000 clones, around 81% of them seen only once. The specimen was PBMCs. These receptor sequences come from a woman aged 40 to 49 in good health. Some clones in this sample may be carry-over from other donors' samples.

The rearrangement joins TRBV10-3 to TRBJ2-7; 7 bases map to TRBD1. J was trimmed by 3 bases and V by 4 bases; bases with no gene match: 6. This CDR3 is built from 14 residues. Germline V lookup: CDR1 ENHRY, CDR2 SYGVKD. This CDR3 is CAISGRGTLYEQYF. The CDR3 coding sequence is TGTGCCATCAGTGGCAGGGGGACCCTCTACGAGCAGTACTTC.

V usage is TRBV5-1 and J usage is TRBJ2-2; D remains unclear. This CDR3 is built from 15 residues. V was pared by 0 bases and J by 5 bases, with 11 bases between. Germline V gene sequence: CDR1 SGHRS, CDR2 YFSETQ. CDR3 residues: CASSLDLLGTGELFF. The DNA for the CDR3 is TGCGCCAGCAGCTTGGATCTCTTAGGGACCGGGGAGCTGTTTTTT.

The chain recombines TRBV28 with TRBJ1-2; no definite D call. The CDR3 is 12 amino acids. Germline CDR1 reads MDHEN; CDR2 reads SYDVKM. V was cut by 6 bases and J by 0 bases, with 5 bases left in between. As DNA, the CDR3 is TGTGCCAGCAGAGGGACTAACTATGGCTACACCTTC. Translating it yields CASRGTNYGYTF.

The rearrangement uses TRBV28 and TRBJ1-4; unclear D gene. V was cut by 6 bases and J by 5 bases, with 13 bases left in between. Germline values: CDR1 MDHEN, CDR2 SYDVKM. This CDR3 has 14 residues. The CDR3, as DNA: TGTGCCAGCAGGACCGGCTTAAGAAATGAAAAACTGTTTTTT. It translates to CASRTGLRNEKLFF.

This clone was detected a few times. The CDR3 DNA reads as TGTGCCATCAGTGAAGGGAGTCCCGGGGAGCTGTTTTTT. It yields the protein CAISEGSPGELFF. This sequence joins TRBV10-3 and TRBJ2-2, with D perhaps TRBD2 (5 bases). CDR3 length equals 13 residues. Germline loops: CDR1 ENHRY, CDR2 SYGVKD. V gave up 3 bases and J gave up 6 bases, with 8 bases separating them.

The CDR3 bases are TGTGCCAGCAGTTCAACCGGGACGGCGACCTACGAGCAGTACTTC. Encoded protein: CASSSTGTATYEQYF. The chain links TRBV27 to TRBJ2-7; D might be TRBD1 or TRBD2, each matching 5 bases. With 4 bases removed from V and 2 bases from J, the gap between germline ends came to 15 bases. Per the germline V gene, CDR1 is MNHEY and CDR2 is SMNVEV (reference sequence). This CDR3 region has 15 residues.

The genes are TRBV7-3 and TRBJ2-1; 9 bases are a match to TRBD2. J was trimmed by 7 bases and V by 1 base; bases with no gene match: 5. Germline-derived CDR1 and CDR2 are SGHTA and FQGTGA. CDR3 length: 15 residues. This chain's CDR3 is CASSLRLAERNEQFF. CDR3 bases: TGTGCCAGCAGCTTAAGACTAGCGGAACGTAATGAGCAGTTCTTC.

The V gene is TRBV7-6, the J gene TRBJ2-1, with 9 bases matching TRBD1. Germline V gene lookup returns CDR1 SGHVS and CDR2 FNYEAQ. Trimming took 2 bases from V and 9 from J; bases not matched to a gene: 8. The CDR3 has 15 residues. The CDR3 sequence is CASSLIGTGSSEQFF. For the CDR3, the DNA is TGTGCCAGCAGCTTAATTGGGACAGGGTCAAGTGAGCAGTTCTTC.

A few counts support this clone. The chain combines TRBV6-6 with TRBJ2-7; TRBD2 matches at 8 bases. V lost 0 bases, J lost 5 bases, and 9 bases stayed unmatched. The CDR3 loop spans 16 amino acids. Germline V gene lookup returns CDR1 MNHNY and CDR2 SVGAGI (reference sequence). CDR3 amino acids: CASSYSAERERNEQYF. The CDR3 DNA reads TGTGCCAGCAGTTACTCCGCGGAGCGGGAGAGGAACGAGCAGTACTTC.

For this clone: The germline gene is not matched at one end of the junction; a read error may be the cause. V gene TRBV25-1 combines with J gene TRBJ2-5, with D perhaps TRBD2 (5 bases). Germline CDR1 and CDR2: MGHDK and SYGVNS. CDR3 length: 13 residues. CDR3 DNA: TGTGCCAGCAGTGACGGGCGGGTAGAGGCCCAGTACTTC. Translated: CASSDGRVEAQYF.

The chain employs TRBV6-1 and TRBJ2-7; D is uncertain. Per germline, CDR1 MNHNS and CDR2 SASEGT. This CDR3 has 14 residues. The germline V and J ends were trimmed by 2 bases and 2 bases, with 10 bases remaining between them. Here the CDR3 DNA reads TGTGCCAGCAGTGAATTTAGCCTAACCTACGAGCAGTACTTC. Translating gives CASSEFSLTYEQYF.

The rearrangement links TRBV15 to TRBJ2-5, with a possible D match to TRBD2 (7 bases). Trimming left V 0 bases short and J 2 bases short, with 13 bases between. Germline CDR1 reads LNHNV; CDR2 reads YYDKDF (reference sequence). The CDR3 is 16 amino acids. CDR3 bases: TGTGCCACCAGCAGAGATCAGGGGAGGGGTCAAGAGACCCAGTACTTC. It is translated as CATSRDQGRGQETQYF.

This clone was observed many times. V and J are TRBV2 and TRBJ1-2; 10 nucleotides agree with TRBD1. Unmatched junction bases numbered 3, after V lost 3 bases and J lost 2 bases. Per germline, CDR1 SNHLY and CDR2 FYNNEI. The CDR3 is 15 residues long. CDR3 protein: CASSDGTGENYGYTF. CDR3 sequence (DNA): TGTGCCAGCAGTGACGGGACAGGGGAAAACTATGGCTACACCTTC.

The J gene is TRBJ2-3, the V gene TRBV28; D is unclear. CDR1 is MDHEN, CDR2 SYDVKM, per germline. This CDR3 contains 16 residues. The germline V and J ends were trimmed by 6 bases and 1 base, with 17 bases remaining between them. The CDR3 bases are TGTGCCAGCAGAGGTTCAGTTCTGTGGGGCACAGATACGCAGTATTTT. Its translation is CASRGSVLWGTDTQYF.

The chain recombines TRBV15 with TRBJ2-7; 7 nucleotides match TRBD2. Germline trimming cut 1 base from V and 5 bases from J; bases unmatched to any gene: 5. This CDR3 is 14 amino acids long. Germline assignment: CDR1 LNHNV and CDR2 YYDKDF (reference sequence). The CDR3 DNA is TGTGCCACCAGCAGAGTCGGGGGGTCCAACGAGCAGTACTTC. This gives the protein CATSRVGGSNEQYF.

The chain links TRBV29-1 to TRBJ1-2, with a possible D match to TRBD1 (5 bases). Trimming stripped 6 bases from V and 4 bases from J, with 15 bases between. The CDR3 runs to 13 residues. Germline CDR1 is SQVTM and CDR2 is ANQGSEA. CDR3 region: CSVTGGGGYGYTF. For the CDR3, the DNA is TGCAGCGTGACCGGGGGGGGTGGCTATGGCTACACCTTC.